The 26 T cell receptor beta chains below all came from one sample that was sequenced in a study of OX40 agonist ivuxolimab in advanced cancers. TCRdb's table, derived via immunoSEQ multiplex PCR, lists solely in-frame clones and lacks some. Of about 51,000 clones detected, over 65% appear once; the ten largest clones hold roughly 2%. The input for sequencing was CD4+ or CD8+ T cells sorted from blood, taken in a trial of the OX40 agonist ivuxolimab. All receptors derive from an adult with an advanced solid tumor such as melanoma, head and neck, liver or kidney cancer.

The CDR3 DNA reads TGTGCCAGCAGGGGAACGGAGGTTTATGGCTACACCTTC. Protein: CASRGTEVYGYTF. The chain combines TRBV2 with TRBJ1-2; D unclear. Germline CDR1 SNHLY, CDR2 FYNNEI. Trimming stripped 6 bases from V and 5 bases from J, with 13 bases between. The CDR3 is 13 amino acids.

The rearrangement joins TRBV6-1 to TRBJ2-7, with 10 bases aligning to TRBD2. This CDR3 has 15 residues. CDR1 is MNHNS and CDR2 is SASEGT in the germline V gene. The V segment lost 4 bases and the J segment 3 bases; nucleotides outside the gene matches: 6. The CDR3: CASSAQASGSYEQYF. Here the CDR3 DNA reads TGTGCCAGCAGTGCCCAAGCTAGCGGGAGCTACGAGCAGTACTTC.

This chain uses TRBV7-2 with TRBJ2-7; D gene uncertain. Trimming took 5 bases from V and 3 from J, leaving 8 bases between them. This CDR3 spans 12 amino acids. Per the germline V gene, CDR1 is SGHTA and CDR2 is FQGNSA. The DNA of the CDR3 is TGTGCCAGCAGCGCTATCTACTACGAGCAGTACTTC. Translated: CASSAIYYEQYF.

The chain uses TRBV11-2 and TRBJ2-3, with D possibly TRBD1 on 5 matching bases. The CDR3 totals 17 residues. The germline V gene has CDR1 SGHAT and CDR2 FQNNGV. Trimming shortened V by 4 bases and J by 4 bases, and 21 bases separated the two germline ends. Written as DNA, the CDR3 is TGTGCCAGCAGCTCCTTGATGGGGCAGGGTCTATCAGATACGCAGTATTTT. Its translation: CASSSLMGQGLSDTQYF.

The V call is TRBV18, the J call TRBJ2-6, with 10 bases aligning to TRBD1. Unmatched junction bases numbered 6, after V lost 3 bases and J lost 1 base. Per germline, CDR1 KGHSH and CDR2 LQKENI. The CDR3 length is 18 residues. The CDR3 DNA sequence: TGTGCCAGCTCACCCCTGGACAGGGGGGGATCTGGGGCCAACGTCCTGACTTTC. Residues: CASSPLDRGGSGANVLTF.

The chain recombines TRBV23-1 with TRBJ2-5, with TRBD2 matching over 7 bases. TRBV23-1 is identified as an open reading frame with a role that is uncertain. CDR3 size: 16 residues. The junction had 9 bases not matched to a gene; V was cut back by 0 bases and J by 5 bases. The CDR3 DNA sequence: TGCGCCAGCAGTCAATCGGGCGGGCGGGAGAGGGAGACCCAGTACTTC. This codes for CASSQSGGRERETQYF.

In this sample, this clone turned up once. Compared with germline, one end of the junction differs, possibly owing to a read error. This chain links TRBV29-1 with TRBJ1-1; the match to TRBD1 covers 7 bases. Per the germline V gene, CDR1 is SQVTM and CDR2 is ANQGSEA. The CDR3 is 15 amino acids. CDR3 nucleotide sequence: TGCAGCGTTGAAGGCGGACAGGCGGGATACACTGAAGCTCTCTTT. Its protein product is CSVEGGQAGYTEALF.

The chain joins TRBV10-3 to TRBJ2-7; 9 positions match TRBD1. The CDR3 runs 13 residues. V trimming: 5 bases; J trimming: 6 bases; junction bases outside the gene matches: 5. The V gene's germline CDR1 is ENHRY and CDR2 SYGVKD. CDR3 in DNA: TGTGCCATCAGTCCGGGACAGGGCGGCGAGCAGTACTTC. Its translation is CAISPGQGGEQYF.

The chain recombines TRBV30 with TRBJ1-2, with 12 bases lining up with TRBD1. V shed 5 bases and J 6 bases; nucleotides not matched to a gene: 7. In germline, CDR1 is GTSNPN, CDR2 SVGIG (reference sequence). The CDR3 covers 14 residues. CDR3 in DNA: TGTGCCTGGTCTAGCGGGACAGGGGGCCATGGCTACACCTTC. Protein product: CAWSSGTGGHGYTF.

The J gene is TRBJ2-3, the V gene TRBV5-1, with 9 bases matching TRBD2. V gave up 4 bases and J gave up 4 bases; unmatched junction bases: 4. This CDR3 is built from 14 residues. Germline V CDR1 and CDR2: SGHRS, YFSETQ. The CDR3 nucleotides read TGCGCCAGCAGCGATCGACTAGCGGCAGATACGCAGTATTTT. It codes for CASSDRLAADTQYF.

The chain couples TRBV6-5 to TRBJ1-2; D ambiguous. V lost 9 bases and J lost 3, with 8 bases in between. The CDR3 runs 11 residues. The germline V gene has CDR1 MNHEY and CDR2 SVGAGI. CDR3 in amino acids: CASGTDYGYTF. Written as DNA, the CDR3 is TGTGCCAGTGGCACGGACTATGGCTACACCTTC.

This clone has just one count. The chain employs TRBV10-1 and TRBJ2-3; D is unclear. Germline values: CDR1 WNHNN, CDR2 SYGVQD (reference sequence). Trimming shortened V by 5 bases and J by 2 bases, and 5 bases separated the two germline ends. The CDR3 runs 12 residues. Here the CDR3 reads CASSPNTDTQYF. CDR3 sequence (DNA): TGCGCCAGCAGTCCAAACACAGATACGCAGTATTTT.

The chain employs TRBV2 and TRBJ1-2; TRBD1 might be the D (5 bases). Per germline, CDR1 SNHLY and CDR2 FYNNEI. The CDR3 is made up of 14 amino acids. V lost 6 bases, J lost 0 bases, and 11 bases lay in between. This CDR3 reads CASREGKANYGYTF. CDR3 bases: TGTGCCAGCAGAGAGGGGAAAGCTAACTATGGCTACACCTTC.

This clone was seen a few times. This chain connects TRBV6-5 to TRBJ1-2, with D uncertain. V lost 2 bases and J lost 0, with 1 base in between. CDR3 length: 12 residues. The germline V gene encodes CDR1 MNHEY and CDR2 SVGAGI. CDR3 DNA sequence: TGTGCCAGCAGTTACACTAACTATGGCTACACCTTC. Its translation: CASSYTNYGYTF.

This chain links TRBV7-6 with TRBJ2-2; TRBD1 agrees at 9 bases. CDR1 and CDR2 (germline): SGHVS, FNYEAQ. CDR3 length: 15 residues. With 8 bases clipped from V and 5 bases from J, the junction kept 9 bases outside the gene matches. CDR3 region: CASVRGQGRTGELFF. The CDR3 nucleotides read TGTGCCAGCGTTCGGGGACAGGGACGTACCGGGGAGCTGTTTTTT.

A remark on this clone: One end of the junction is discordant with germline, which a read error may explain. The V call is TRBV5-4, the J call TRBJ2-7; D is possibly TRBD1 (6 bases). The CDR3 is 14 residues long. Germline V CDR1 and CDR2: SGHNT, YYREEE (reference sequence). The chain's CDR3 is CAGRRTGSSYEQYF. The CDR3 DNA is TGTGCCGGCAGACGTACAGGGAGCTCCTACGAGCAGTACTTC.

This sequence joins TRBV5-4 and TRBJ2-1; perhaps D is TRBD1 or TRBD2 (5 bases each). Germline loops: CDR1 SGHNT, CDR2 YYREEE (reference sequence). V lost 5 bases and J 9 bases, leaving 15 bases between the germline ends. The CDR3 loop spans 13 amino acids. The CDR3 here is CASRGPSGGEQFF. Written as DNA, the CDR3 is TGTGCCAGCAGGGGGCCCTCTGGGGGTGAGCAGTTCTTC.

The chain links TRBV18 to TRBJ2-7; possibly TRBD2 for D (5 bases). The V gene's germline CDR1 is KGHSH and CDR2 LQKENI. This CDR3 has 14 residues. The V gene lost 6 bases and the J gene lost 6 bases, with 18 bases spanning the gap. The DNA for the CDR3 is TGTGCCAGCTCTTCTGCGGGCCAAGAAGGCGAGCAGTACTTC. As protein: CASSSAGQEGEQYF.

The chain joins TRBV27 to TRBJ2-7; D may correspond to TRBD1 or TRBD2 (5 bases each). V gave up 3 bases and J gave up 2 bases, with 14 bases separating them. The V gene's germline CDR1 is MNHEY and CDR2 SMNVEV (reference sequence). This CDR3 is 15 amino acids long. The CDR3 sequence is CASSFPGTPTYEQYF. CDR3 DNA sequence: TGTGCCAGCAGTTTCCCCGGGACGCCGACCTACGAGCAGTACTTC.

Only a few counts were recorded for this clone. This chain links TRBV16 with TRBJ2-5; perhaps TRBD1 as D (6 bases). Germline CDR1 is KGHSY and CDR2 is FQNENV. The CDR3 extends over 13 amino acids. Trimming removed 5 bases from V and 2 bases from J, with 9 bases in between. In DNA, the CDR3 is TGTGCCAGCAGCGAGGGACAACAAGAGACCCAGTACTTC. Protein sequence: CASSEGQQETQYF. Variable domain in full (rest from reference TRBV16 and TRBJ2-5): GEEVAQTPKHLVRGEGQKAKLYCAPIKGHSYVFWYQQVLKNEFKFLISFQNENVFDETGMPKERFSAKCLPNSPCSLEIQATKLEDSAVYFCASSEGQQETQYFGPGTRLLVL.

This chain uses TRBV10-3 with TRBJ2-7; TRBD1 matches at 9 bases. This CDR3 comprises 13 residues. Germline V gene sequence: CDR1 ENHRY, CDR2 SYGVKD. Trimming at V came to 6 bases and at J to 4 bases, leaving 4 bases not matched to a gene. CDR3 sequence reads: CAIRGQGGYEQYF. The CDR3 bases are TGTGCCATCAGGGGACAGGGTGGATACGAGCAGTACTTC.

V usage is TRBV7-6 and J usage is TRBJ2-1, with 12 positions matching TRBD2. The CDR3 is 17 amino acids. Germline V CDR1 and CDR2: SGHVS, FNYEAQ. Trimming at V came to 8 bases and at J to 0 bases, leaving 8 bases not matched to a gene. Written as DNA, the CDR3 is TGTGCCAGCGAAGGACTAGCGGGGCCAAGCTCCTACAATGAGCAGTTCTTC. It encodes CASEGLAGPSSYNEQFF.

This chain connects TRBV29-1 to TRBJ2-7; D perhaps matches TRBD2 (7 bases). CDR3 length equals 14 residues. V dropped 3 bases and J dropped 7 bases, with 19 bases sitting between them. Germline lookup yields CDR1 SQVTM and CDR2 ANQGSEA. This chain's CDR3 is CSVDLPGGRGEQYF. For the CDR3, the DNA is TGCAGCGTTGATCTCCCCGGGGGGCGAGGGGAGCAGTACTTC.

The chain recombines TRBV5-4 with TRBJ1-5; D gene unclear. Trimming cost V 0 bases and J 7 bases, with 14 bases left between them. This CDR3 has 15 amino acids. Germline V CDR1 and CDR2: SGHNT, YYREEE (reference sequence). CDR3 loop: CASSLGGGFSQPQHF. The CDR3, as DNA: TGTGCCAGCAGCTTGGGTGGCGGGTTTAGCCAGCCCCAGCATTTT.

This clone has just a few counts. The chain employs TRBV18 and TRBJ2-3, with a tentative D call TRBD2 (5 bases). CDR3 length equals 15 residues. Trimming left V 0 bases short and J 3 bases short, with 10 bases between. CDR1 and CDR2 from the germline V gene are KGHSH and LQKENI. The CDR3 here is CASSPPGRRTDTQYF. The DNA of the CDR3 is TGTGCCAGCTCACCACCGGGAAGGAGGACAGATACGCAGTATTTT. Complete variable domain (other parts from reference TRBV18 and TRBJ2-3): NAGVMQNPRHLVRRRGQEARLRCSPMKGHSHVYWYRQLPEEGLKFMVYLQKENIIDESGMPKERFSAEFPKEGPSILRIQQVVRGDSAAYFCASSPPGRRTDTQYFGPGTRLTVL.

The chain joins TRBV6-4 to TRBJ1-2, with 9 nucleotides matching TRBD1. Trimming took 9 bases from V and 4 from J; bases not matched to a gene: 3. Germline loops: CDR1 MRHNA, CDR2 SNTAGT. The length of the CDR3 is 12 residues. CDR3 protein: CARTGGGYGYTF. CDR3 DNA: TGTGCCAGAACAGGGGGCGGCTATGGCTACACCTTC.